The clone carrying this T cell receptor beta chain was seen at least ten times. Antigen: not known. Germline assignment: CDR1 MNHEY and CDR2 SVGAGI. The CDR3 extends over 13 amino acids. Trimming took off 2 bases at V and 5 bases at J, with 10 bases between the two ends. Each CDR3 protein is one row after TCRdb ran MiXCR on the PCR reads. The repertoire includes approximately 320,000 distinct CDR3 sequences, 24% of them detected once, and around 0.7% sits in the top ten. This sample is part of a study of molecular identifiers for immune sequencing clone quantification. Across the study: Split five ways in replicates, RNA from around 18,000 or 91,000 naive CD8 cells had four portions sequenced.

As CD8+CD4-CCR7+CD45RA+ cells, naive CD8 T cells were sorted. Study-wide points: Identical barcode-sharing TCR molecules could lead to underestimated sizes for highly expanded clones.

The chain has TRBV6-5 and TRBJ2-7, with D possibly being TRBD1 (5 bases). Source material: naive CD8+ T cells from blood, with Jurkat cell RNA spiked in. The sample's subset: FACS-sorted CD8+CD4-CCR7+CD45RA+ naive T cells. The receptor's source is a human donor in good health. Some libraries in this study had Jurkat cell RNA spiked in. The CDR3 coding sequence is TGTGCCAGCAGTTACAGGGGCCTCGACGAGCAGTACTTC. Amino acid sequence: CASSYRGLDEQYF.